This T cell receptor (beta chain) was retrieved from a study of T cell repertoires in cytomegalovirus infection. In the study overall: Used in the study were CMV epitopes, some recently identified and HLA-C-restricted, others well-studied and HLA-B-restricted. Indications came from public TCR beta signatures; they pointed to CMV infection and to a matching HLA type.

CDR1 SGHTA and CDR2 FQGNSA come from the germline V gene. This CDR3 is built from 16 residues. V shed 2 bases and J 6 bases; nucleotides not matched to a gene: 3. This clonotype was seen at least ten times. Its matching antigen is unknown. A single record per CDR3 protein comes from TCRdb applying MiXCR to the reads. The table includes roughly 730,000 distinct CDR3 sequences, around 35% detected once. This clonotype was sampled from a human donor in good health (CMV status not recorded). Some clones in this sample may be carry-over from other donors' samples. V usage is TRBV7-2 and J usage is TRBJ2-1; the match to TRBD2 covers 14 bases. Sequencing was performed on cultured PBMCs, taken from culture after CMV antigen stimulation. This CDR3 reads CASSLPGTSGGNEQFF. DNA for the CDR3: TGTGCCAGCAGCTTACCTGGGACTAGCGGGGGCAATGAGCAGTTCTTC.